This entry concerns a single T cell receptor beta chain. Its specificity is unknown. The germline V gene encodes CDR1 SGHRS and CDR2 YFSETQ. This CDR3 spans 18 amino acids. The ends lost 0 bases at V and 0 bases at J; junction bases unmatched: 4. The data belong to a study of shared clonotypes between healthy human individuals. The input for sorted-subset replicate PCRs was around 0.2 ug DNA, some 30,000 T cell genomes. Profiled with immunoSEQ multiplex PCR; TCRdb holds only in-frame clones, not every one. The data hold more than 400,000 clones, with around 96% observed a single time. Study results and caveats: Relative to memory subsets, naive subsets generally showed larger estimated richness.

Sequences were obtained from naive CD4+ T cells sorted from blood. Described subset: CD45RA+ positively selected. The chain joins TRBV5-1 to TRBJ2-2; 11 bases line up with TRBD2. This clonotype was obtained from a woman younger than 45 in good health. The DNA of the CDR3 is TGCGCCAGCAGCTTGGCCCTAGCGGGAGGTACGAACACCGGGGAGCTGTTTTTT. It translates to CASSLALAGGTNTGELFF.